One sample yielded the 30 T cell receptor beta chains listed below, sequenced in a study of blood T cell repertoires in COVID-19. Method: immunoSEQ multiplex PCR; TCRdb's copy keeps in-frame clones and lacks some. The sample carries 75,000 to 100,000 clones, about 84% recorded once. The sample consisted of peripheral blood. Every receptor here comes from a woman older than 75 with acute or convalescent COVID-19.

Points on this clone: The junction shows a germline mismatch at one end, possibly a read error. The rearrangement joins TRBV5-1 to TRBJ2-5, with D tentatively TRBD2 (7 bases). The CDR3 totals 15 residues. Germline CDR1 SGHRS, CDR2 YFSETQ. CDR3 residues: CASSLAGGNQETQYF. In nucleotides, the CDR3 is TGCGCCAGCAGCTTGGCGGGGGGCAACCAGGAGACCCAGTACTTC.

This chain links TRBV7-2 with TRBJ1-2; 9 bases fit TRBD1. V lost 5 bases to trimming and J lost 4 bases; unmatched junction nucleotides: 5. From germline, CDR1 is SGHTA and CDR2 FQGNSA. The CDR3 covers 14 residues. CDR3 region: CASSPGTGSYGYTF. In DNA form, the CDR3 reads TGTGCCAGCAGCCCCGGGACAGGGTCCTATGGCTACACCTTC.

The J gene is TRBJ2-6, the V gene TRBV7-2, with D hard to call. The germline V and J ends were trimmed by 4 bases and 0 bases, with 7 bases remaining between them. In germline, CDR1 is SGHTA, CDR2 FQGNSA. The length of the CDR3 is 15 residues. CDR3 coding DNA: TGTGCCAGCAGCTCTACTCCCTCTGGGGCCAACGTCCTGACTTTC. The encoded protein is CASSSTPSGANVLTF.

The chain joins TRBV19 to TRBJ2-7; 7 bases are shared with TRBD1. J gave up 2 bases and V 7 bases, and 11 bases lay outside the gene matches. The CDR3 extends over 15 amino acids. Germline V gene sequence: CDR1 LNHDA, CDR2 SQIVND (reference sequence). The chain's CDR3 is CASNWGTEGAYEQYF. The CDR3, as DNA: TGTGCCAGTAATTGGGGGACAGAAGGGGCCTACGAGCAGTACTTC.

In this sample, this clone turned up a few times. The gene calls are TRBV5-1 and TRBJ1-1, with D perhaps matching TRBD1 (6 bases). CDR1 is SGHRS and CDR2 is YFSETQ in the germline V gene. The CDR3 runs 16 residues. Trimming left V 0 bases short and J 3 bases short, with 15 bases between. The CDR3 is CASSLVAGDRYTEAFF. DNA for the CDR3: TGCGCCAGCAGCTTGGTGGCAGGGGATAGGTACACTGAAGCTTTCTTT.

CDR3 DNA: TGTGCCAGCTCACTGGACGGGACCTACGAGCAGTACGTC. It is translated as CASSLDGTYEQYV. The rearrangement links TRBV18 to TRBJ2-7; TRBD2 is a possible D gene (5 bases). Germline CDR1 is KGHSH and CDR2 is LQKENI. Trimming cost V 4 bases and J 2 bases, with 9 bases left between them. The CDR3 has 13 amino acids.

The chain has TRBV28 and TRBJ2-2; 9 nucleotides align to TRBD1. Germline lookup yields CDR1 MDHEN and CDR2 SYDVKM. This CDR3 spans 18 amino acids. With V trimmed by 4 bases and J by 3 bases, 12 bases remained unmatched. DNA of the CDR3: TGTGCCAGCAGTTGGGACAGGGCACCCCCTTTCTACACCGGGGAGCTGTTTTTT. Protein product: CASSWDRAPPFYTGELFF.

The chain carries TRBV28 and TRBJ1-1; 7 bases align to TRBD1. CDR1 and CDR2 (germline): MDHEN, SYDVKM. The CDR3 loop spans 13 amino acids. J was trimmed by 0 bases and V by 6 bases; bases with no gene match: 1. In nucleotides, the CDR3 is TGTGCCAGCAGGACAGGGATGAACACTGAAGCTTTCTTT. This codes for CASRTGMNTEAFF. Full variable domain (missing parts from reference TRBV28 and TRBJ1-1): DVKVTQSSRYLVKRTGEKVFLECVQDMDHENMFWYRQDPGLGLRLIYFSYDVKMKEKGDIPEGYSVSREKKERFSLILESASTNQTSMYLCASRTGMNTEAFFGQGTRLTVV.

The J gene is TRBJ1-6, the V gene TRBV28; possibly TRBD1 for D (6 bases). Trimming pared 6 bases from V and 7 bases from J, leaving 13 bases between. This CDR3 region has 14 residues. CDR1 and CDR2 from the germline V gene are MDHEN and SYDVKM. The CDR3 here is CASSKYRVNSPLHF. The DNA for the CDR3 is TGTGCCAGCAGCAAATACAGGGTCAATTCACCCCTCCACTTT. The full variable domain, rest sourced from reference TRBV28 and TRBJ1-6, is DVKVTQSSRYLVKRTGEKVFLECVQDMDHENMFWYRQDPGLGLRLIYFSYDVKMKEKGDIPEGYSVSREKKERFSLILESASTNQTSMYLCASSKYRVNSPLHFGNGTRLTVT.

The chain links TRBV6-5 to TRBJ1-5; D possibly corresponds to TRBD1 (5 bases). This CDR3 spans 13 amino acids. With 6 bases removed from V and 5 bases from J, the gap between germline ends came to 11 bases. Per germline, CDR1 MNHEY and CDR2 SVGAGI. The chain's CDR3 is CASSSDKDQPQHF. Here the CDR3 DNA reads TGTGCCAGCAGCTCGGACAAAGATCAGCCCCAGCATTTT.

The chain combines TRBV9 with TRBJ1-5, with D unclear. The CDR3 consists of 14 residues. V was pared by 2 bases and J by 9 bases, with 15 bases between. From germline, CDR1 is SGDLS and CDR2 YYNGEE. CDR3 coding DNA: TGTGCCAGCAGCGTCGAGGCGATGGATAGGCCCCAGCATTTT. It translates to CASSVEAMDRPQHF. Looking up the rest from reference TRBV9 and TRBJ1-5 gives the full variable domain: DSGVTQTPKHLITATGQRVTLRCSPRSGDLSVYWYQQSLDQGLQFLIQYYNGEERAKGNILERFSAQQFPDLHSELNLSSLELGDSALYFCASSVEAMDRPQHFGDGTRLSIL.

This rearrangement joins TRBV18 to TRBJ2-7; weak D call: TRBD1 (6 bases). Germline V CDR1 and CDR2: KGHSH, LQKENI. V lost 3 bases to trimming and J lost 5 bases, with 14 bases between them. The CDR3 sequence is 14 residues long. CDR3 sequence: CASSPAQGLHEQYV. As DNA, the CDR3 is TGTGCCAGCTCACCCGCGCAGGGGTTGCACGAGCAGTACGTC.

This clone was seen once. This chain uses TRBV15 with TRBJ2-2; tentative D call: TRBD1 (6 bases). V was clipped by 3 bases and J by 1 base, with 9 bases between them. Looked up from germline, CDR1 is LNHNV and CDR2 is YYDKDF (reference sequence). The CDR3 is 15 amino acids. This CDR3 reads CATSRKTGNTGELFF. CDR3 DNA: TGTGCCACCAGCAGGAAGACAGGGAACACCGGGGAGCTGTTTTTT.

The CDR3 nucleotides read TGTGCCAGCAGCTTAACGGGACAGTCCTATGGCTACACCTTC. Encoded protein: CASSLTGQSYGYTF. The chain has TRBV7-9 and TRBJ1-2; 7 bases are a match to TRBD1. The CDR3 is made up of 14 amino acids. CDR1 SEHNR and CDR2 FQNEAQ come from the germline V gene (reference sequence). V was clipped by 2 bases and J by 4 bases; unmatched bases: 4.

Only one count was recorded for this clone. J is TRBJ1-1 and V is TRBV7-2; D is undetermined. The CDR3 consists of 12 residues. Germline V gene sequence: CDR1 SGHTA, CDR2 FQGNSA. The germline V and J ends were trimmed by 5 bases and 6 bases, with 10 bases remaining between them. CDR3 protein: CASSPNSAEAFF. CDR3 DNA: TGTGCCAGCAGCCCGAACAGTGCTGAAGCTTTCTTT.

The chain uses TRBV6-2 or TRBV6-3 and TRBJ1-5; 7 bases agree with TRBD1. Germline assignment: CDR1 MNHEY and CDR2 SVGEGT. After removal of 6 bases from V and 6 bases from J, the junction contained 11 bases not matched to a gene. The CDR3 is 15 residues long. The CDR3 DNA reads as TGTGCCAGCAGCATTCAAACAGGGGTAGGTCAGCCCCAGCATTTT. This translates into CASSIQTGVGQPQHF.

V and J are TRBV7-8 and TRBJ1-2; 9 nucleotides match TRBD1. The trim removed 5 bases at V and 8 bases at J, leaving 18 bases unmatched. This CDR3 has 17 residues. The V gene's germline CDR1 is SGHVS and CDR2 FQNEAQ. The CDR3 is CASSIRITGTGSMGYTF. CDR3 nucleotide sequence: TGTGCCAGCAGCATCCGCATCACCGGGACAGGGTCGATGGGCTACACCTTC.

The rearrangement joins TRBV14 to TRBJ2-7; 14 nucleotides align to TRBD2. The CDR3 runs 14 residues. The germline gives CDR1 SGHDN, CDR2 FVKESK. Trimming cost V 4 bases and J 8 bases; bases outside gene matches: 4. The CDR3 sequence is CASSPGLAGAQQYV. The CDR3 nucleotides are TGTGCCAGCAGCCCGGGACTAGCGGGGGCACAGCAGTACGTC.

J is TRBJ2-5 and V is TRBV11-2; TRBD2 matches 7 bases. This CDR3 has 15 residues. V shed 5 bases, J shed 2 bases, and the junction held 8 bases outside the gene matches. Per germline, CDR1 SGHAT and CDR2 FQNNGV. The CDR3 nucleotides are TGTGCCAGCAGCGGTCAGCGGGGCACTCAAGAGACCCAGTACTTC. Protein: CASSGQRGTQETQYF.

The V and J genes are TRBV5-1 and TRBJ1-3, with D tentatively TRBD1 (6 bases). V lost 3 bases, J lost 4 bases, and 14 bases lay in between. The germline CDR1 and CDR2 sequences are SGHRS and YFSETQ. The CDR3 totals 15 residues. The CDR3 DNA is TGCGCCAGCAGCTCGAATCAGGGGTCAGGAAACACCATATATTTT. Residues: CASSSNQGSGNTIYF. Full variable domain (outside the CDR3, taken from reference TRBV5-1 and TRBJ1-3): KAGVTQTPRYLIKTRGQQVTLSCSPISGHRSVSWYQQTPGQGLQFLFEYFSETQRNKGNFPGRFSGRQFSNSRSEMNVSTLELGDSALYLCASSSNQGSGNTIYFGEGSWLTVV.

This chain links TRBV25-1 with TRBJ2-1, with 10 bases lining up with TRBD2. The CDR3 is made up of 15 amino acids. The germline gives CDR1 MGHDK, CDR2 SYGVNS. After removal of 2 bases from V and 12 bases from J, the junction contained 10 bases not matched to a gene. The CDR3 reads CASSEGTAGGLVQFF. DNA of the CDR3: TGTGCCAGCAGTGAAGGGACAGCGGGGGGGTTAGTGCAGTTCTTC.

The J gene is TRBJ1-4, the V gene TRBV13; TRBD1 might be the D (5 bases). V dropped 0 bases and J dropped 5 bases, with 19 bases sitting between them. In germline, CDR1 is PRHDT, CDR2 FYEKMQ (reference sequence). There are 18 residues in the CDR3. The CDR3 is CASSLGDRGGRGNEKLFF. CDR3 in DNA: TGTGCCAGCAGCTTAGGCGATAGGGGCGGTCGGGGGAATGAAAAACTGTTTTTT.

This chain joins TRBV3-1 (or the pseudogene TRBV3-2) and TRBJ1-5; 12 bases agree with TRBD1. The CDR3 is 17 amino acids. CDR1 is LGHDT, CDR2 YNNKEL, per germline (reference sequence). The V and J ends lost 0 bases and 6 bases, in that order; junction bases with no gene match: 6. The CDR3 is CASSQDSRDRGPQPQHF. Written as DNA, the CDR3 is TGTGCCAGCAGCCAAGATTCCCGGGACAGGGGGCCTCAGCCCCAGCATTTT.

This sequence joins TRBV28 and TRBJ1-3; D call uncertain. This CDR3 is 16 amino acids long. V was trimmed by 6 bases and J by 0 bases, leaving 15 bases between them. Germline loops: CDR1 MDHEN, CDR2 SYDVKM. CDR3 protein: CASSHRLTSSGNTIYF. The CDR3 coding sequence is TGTGCCAGCAGCCATCGACTGACGAGCTCTGGAAACACCATATATTTT.

This clone was picked up a small number of times. The rearrangement joins TRBV3-1 (or the pseudogene TRBV3-2) to TRBJ1-1, with TRBD1 matching 10 bases. CDR3 size: 19 residues. CDR1 LGHDT and CDR2 YNNKEL come from the germline V gene (reference sequence). The junction had 12 bases not matched to a gene; V was cut back by 1 base and J by 1 base. This CDR3 is CASSQVRRGTGVKNTEAFF. In nucleotides, the CDR3 is TGTGCCAGCAGCCAAGTAAGAAGAGGGACAGGGGTAAAGAACACTGAAGCTTTCTTT.

The genes are TRBV5-5 and TRBJ2-7; 8 positions agree with TRBD1. CDR3 length: 16 amino acids. J lost 2 bases, V lost 2 bases, and 9 bases had no gene match. CDR1 is SGHKS, CDR2 YYEKEE, per germline (reference sequence). Here the CDR3 DNA reads TGTGCCAGCAGCTTTGACGGACAGGGTAATACCTACGAGCAGTACGTC. Translation gives CASSFDGQGNTYEQYV.

CDR3 coding DNA: TGTGCCAGCAGCTTAGTTGTACTAGGGTCAGATACGCAGTATTTT. It codes for CASSLVVLGSDTQYF. V gene TRBV7-9 combines with J gene TRBJ2-3, with D possibly matching TRBD2 (5 bases). The length of the CDR3 is 15 residues. V lost 1 base, J lost 4 bases, and 12 bases lay in between. Germline V gene lookup returns CDR1 SEHNR and CDR2 FQNEAQ (reference sequence).

CDR3 coding DNA: TGTGCCAGCAGCTTAGGGCGACATTTTTCTGAAGCTTTCTTT. Protein product: CASSLGRHFSEAFF. The V call is TRBV11-2, the J call TRBJ1-1, with D hard to call. This CDR3 is 14 amino acids long. Trimming stripped 1 base from V and 6 bases from J, with 12 bases between. Germline CDR1 is SGHAT and CDR2 is FQNNGV.

This chain connects TRBV6-2 or TRBV6-3 to TRBJ2-7; D perhaps matches TRBD1 (6 bases). V lost 4 bases and J lost 7, with 11 bases in between. Per germline, CDR1 MNHEY and CDR2 SVGEGT. This CDR3 has 12 amino acids. This chain's CDR3 is CASSSGAGEQYF. For the CDR3, the DNA is TGTGCCAGCAGTTCAGGGGCTGGGGAGCAGTACTTC.

The chain combines TRBV11-2 with TRBJ1-2; 7 bases line up with TRBD1. This CDR3 is built from 16 residues. In germline, CDR1 is SGHAT, CDR2 FQNNGV. V was clipped by 4 bases and J by 8 bases; unmatched bases: 16. CDR3 sequence: CASSSRRGGLPRGYTF. The CDR3 nucleotides read TGTGCCAGCAGCTCCCGGAGAGGGGGCCTCCCGAGAGGCTACACCTTC.